The rows below give T cell receptor beta chains drawn from one sample of a study of blood T cell repertoires in COVID-19. Measured with immunoSEQ multiplex PCR; TCRdb has only the in-frame clones, and not every one. Altogether approximately 300,000 clones are present, around 83% being singletons, with the ten largest covering 1.2%. Sequencing was performed on peripheral blood. The origin of the receptors is a woman aged 50 to 60 with acute or convalescent COVID-19. The CDR3 runs from the conserved cysteine through the conserved F or W. A D gene is named only where the DNA matches it firmly. The size field is filled for only some rows; it gives once, few, many or a size class.

TRBJ1-2 | TRBD1 | TRBV11-1 | - | TGTGCCAGCAGCCCCAGGGGGCCCTCGGCTGGCTACACCTTC | CASSPRGPSAGYTF
TRBJ2-5 | TRBD2 | TRBV2 | - | TGTGCCAGCAGTGAGGCGGGACTAGCGCAAGAGACCCAGTACTTC | CASSEAGLAQETQYF
TRBJ1-1 | - | TRBV27 | - | TGTGCCAGCAGCCTTAGGACATATACGAACACTGAAGCTTTCTTT | CASSLRTYTNTEAFF
TRBJ2-5 | - | TRBV6-6 | - | TGTGCCAGCACCGACCGACAGCCTCTACAAGAGACCCAGTACTTC | CASTDRQPLQETQYF
TRBJ2-2 | - | TRBV12-3/TRBV12-4 | few | TGTGCCAGCAGTACTAGCACCGGGGAGCTGTTTTTT | CASSTSTGELFF
TRBJ2-5 | TRBD2 | TRBV4-2 | once | TGTGCCAGCAGCCAGTTACTAGCGGGTCAAGAGACCCAGTACTTC | CASSQLLAGQETQYF
TRBJ1-2 | - | TRBV25-1 | - | TGTGCCAGCAGTGGAGCTTACTATGGCTACACCTTC | CASSGAYYGYTF
TRBJ1-5 | - | TRBV19 | - | TGTGCCAGACCCACCACAGGTATCACTAGCAATCAGCCCCAGCATTTT | CARPTTGITSNQPQHF
TRBJ1-2 | - | TRBV3-1/TRBV3-2 | - | TGTGCCAGCAGCCATACGGGTACCGATGGCTACACCTTC | CASSHTGTDGYTF
TRBJ1-6 | - | TRBV5-4 | - | TGTGCCAGCAGCTTGGGGCCGCAGGGAGGAGAGAATTCACCCCTCCACTTT | CASSLGPQGGENSPLHF
TRBJ2-7 | - | TRBV7-2 | - | TGTGCCAGCAGCCCGCGGCGGATCTCCTACGAGCAGTACTTC | CASSPRRISYEQYF
TRBJ1-1 | TRBD1 | TRBV4-1 | - | TGCGCCAGCAGCCAACAGGGGGCGGGAACTGAAGCTTTCTTT | CASSQQGAGTEAFF
TRBJ2-2 | - | TRBV18 | - | TGTGCCAGCTCACTGTTTCCATCCACCGGGGAGCTGTTTTTT | CASSLFPSTGELFF
TRBJ2-7 | TRBD1 | TRBV11-2 | few | TGTGCCAGCAGCTTGCGACAGGGCTACGAGCAGTACTTC | CASSLRQGYEQYF
TRBJ2-1 | TRBD2 | TRBV20-1 | - | TGCAGTGCTAGTTCGGCTAGCGGGAGCTCCTACAATGAGCAGTTCTTC | CSASSASGSSYNEQFF
TRBJ2-3 | TRBD2 | TRBV5-1 | - | TGCGCCAGCAGCTTGGACCTAGCGGGAGAAACGCAGTATTTT | CASSLDLAGETQYF
TRBJ1-4 | - | TRBV7-2 | - | TGTGCCAGCAGCTTAACAGGACACGGGGGTCTTAATGAAAAACTGTTTTTT | CASSLTGHGGLNEKLFF
TRBJ1-3 | TRBD1 | TRBV7-9 | - | TGTGCCAGCAGCTCTCGGGACAGGCCTGGATCTGGAAACACCATATATTTT | CASSSRDRPGSGNTIYF
TRBJ2-2 | TRBD2 | TRBV6-4 | once | TGTGCCAGCAGTGACTCAAGCGGGGCTGAAAACACCGGGGAGCTGTTTTTT | CASSDSSGAENTGELFF
TRBJ2-1 | TRBD1 | TRBV5-4 | - | TGTGCCAGCAGCTATGAAGGGACAGGGAGGAATGAGCAGTTCTTC | CASSYEGTGRNEQFF
TRBJ1-4 | - | TRBV19 | few | TGTGCCGGACAGCGCCGACAAAATGAAAAACTGTTTTTT | CAGQRRQNEKLFF
TRBJ2-4 | TRBD2 | TRBV18 | few | TGTGCCAGCTCACCACCTCTGGGACTAGCGGGAGGGAACATTCAGTACTTC | CASSPPLGLAGGNIQYF
TRBJ2-1 | - | TRBV6-6 | - | TGTGCCAGCACCAAGGGGAGGAGCTCCTACAATGAGCAGTTCTTC | CASTKGRSSYNEQFF
TRBJ1-2 | TRBD1 | TRBV10-3 | - | TGTGCCATCAGTGAGGGACAGGGAGTGGGTGGCTACACCTTC | CAISEGQGVGGYTF
TRBJ2-3 | TRBD2 | TRBV7-2 | - | TGTGCCAGCAGCTTACTAGCGGGACTAGCGAGCACAGATACGCAGTATTTT | CASSLLAGLASTDTQYF
TRBJ2-1 | - | TRBV6-5 | - | TGTGCCAGCAGGTTGGACGGGAACAATGAGCAGTTCTTC | CASRLDGNNEQFF
TRBJ2-5 | - | TRBV7-8 | - | TGTGCCACTCTTGCGTCGGAGTACCAAGAGACCCAGTACTTC | CATLASEYQETQYF
TRBJ2-1 | TRBD2 | TRBV5-1 | few | TGCGCCAGCAGCTTGGAAGGCGGGAGGGCCGGGGTCGGGCAGTTCTTC | CASSLEGGRAGVGQFF
TRBJ2-1 | TRBD2 | TRBV7-6 | once | TGTGCCAGCAGTCGTTTTAGCGGGGGGCCTGAGGATGAGCAGTTCTTC | CASSRFSGGPEDEQFF
TRBJ2-2 | - | TRBV5-1 | - | TGCGCCAGCAGCTTCCAGGGATCGAACACCGGGGAGCTGTTTTTT | CASSFQGSNTGELFF
TRBJ1-2 | TRBD1 | TRBV7-9 | - | TGTGCCAGCAGCTTTGGGACAGAGAGCTATGGCTACACCTTC | CASSFGTESYGYTF
TRBJ2-3 | TRBD2 | TRBV7-8 | - | TGTGCCAGCAGCTTCGGACTAGCTTGGGATACGCAGTATTTT | CASSFGLAWDTQYF
TRBJ1-1 | TRBD1 | TRBV19 | - | TGTGCCAGTTGCCCCGGACAGGGGGCAGGGCGCACTGAAGCTTTCTTT | CASCPGQGAGRTEAFF
TRBJ2-1 | - | TRBV7-9 | - | TGTGCCAGCTTCTCCGGGACTCGCTCCTACAATGAGCAGTTCTTC | CASFSGTRSYNEQFF
TRBJ1-5 | - | TRBV19 | - | TGTGCCAGTAGTATGTTACAGGCCCATCAGCCCCAGCATTTT | CASSMLQAHQPQHF
TRBJ1-5 | - | TRBV7-9 | - | TGTGCCAGCAGCTTAGTAATCTCAGGGTCGCGAGGAAATCAGCCCCAGCATTTT | CASSLVISGSRGNQPQHF
TRBJ1-2 | - | TRBV5-6 | few | TGTGCCAGCAGCCCCAAGCCCCGGACAGCTAACTATGGCTACACCTTC | CASSPKPRTANYGYTF
TRBJ2-5 | TRBD2 | TRBV7-2 | - | TGTGCCAGCAGCATTCGTGGGGCACCGGGAGGAGAGACCCAGTACTTC | CASSIRGAPGGETQYF
TRBJ2-2 | TRBD2 | TRBV6-5 | - | TGTGCCAGCTGTTGGGGACTAGCGGGAGCCACCGGGGAGCTGTTTTTT | CASCWGLAGATGELFF
TRBJ2-1 | - | TRBV7-3 | once | TGTGCCAGCAGCTCCAGACAAAGCAGTGAGCAGTTCTTC | CASSSRQSSEQFF
TRBJ2-1 | TRBD1 | TRBV28 | - | TGTGCCAGCAGTTTATTCGGCAGGGGGGAGCAGTTCTTC | CASSLFGRGEQFF
TRBJ1-2 | - | TRBV5-1 | - | TGCGCCAGCAGCTTGGGACAGTCTAACTATGGCTACACCTTC | CASSLGQSNYGYTF
TRBJ1-2 | - | TRBV6-6 | - | TGTGCCAGCAGTACCGGACAGTTTAGCGATGGCTACACCTTC | CASSTGQFSDGYTF
TRBJ2-3 | TRBD2 | TRBV7-9 | - | TGTGCCTGCCGGGAGGCTTGGAGCACAGATACGCAGTATTTT | CACREAWSTDTQYF
TRBJ2-2 | - | TRBV18 | - | TGTGCCAGCTCACCAGACACGACAGGCGCGAACACCGGGGAGCTGTTTTTT | CASSPDTTGANTGELFF
TRBJ1-5 | TRBD1 | TRBV24-1 | few | TGTGCCACCAGTGACCCACCCATGACAGGGAGTGATCAGCCCCAGCATTTT | CATSDPPMTGSDQPQHF
TRBJ2-4 | TRBD2 | TRBV6-5 | - | TGTGCCAGCTCCAAACCGACTAGCAAGGGGTACATTCAGTACTTC | CASSKPTSKGYIQYF
TRBJ1-1 | - | TRBV27 | once | TGTGCCAGCTCGAACCAATATTTACCCTCCAGAGGCACTGAAGCTTTCTTT | CASSNQYLPSRGTEAFF
TRBJ2-3 | - | TRBV19 | - | TGTGCCAGTAGGTCCACGACTAGTCGCACAGATACGCAGTATTTT | CASRSTTSRTDTQYF
TRBJ2-5 | - | TRBV6-2/TRBV6-3 | - | TGTGCCAGCAGTTTCAGGGCCAGTGGTGGAGAGACCCAGTACTTC | CASSFRASGGETQYF
TRBJ1-2 | - | TRBV5-4 | - | TGTGCCAGCAGCTTGGCCGGTGTGATCTATGGCTACACCTTC | CASSLAGVIYGYTF
TRBJ1-1 | - | TRBV30 | once | TGTGCCTGGAGTGTTGCGCACACTGAAGCTTTCTTT | CAWSVAHTEAFF
TRBJ2-4 | - | TRBV25-1 | few | TGTGCCAGCAGTGAATCAGGCCTAGCCAAAAACATTCAGTACTTC | CASSESGLAKNIQYF
TRBJ2-1 | - | TRBV18 | - | TGTGCCAGCTCAAACGGGGTGAATGAGCAGTTCTTC | CASSNGVNEQFF
TRBJ1-1 | - | TRBV24-1 | - | TGTGCCACCAGTGACCCCACAGGTTCTGGTGAAGCTTTCTTT | CATSDPTGSGEAFF
TRBJ1-2 | TRBD1 | TRBV5-6 | few | TGTGCCAGCAGCATACAGGGGGCGTTGAACTATGGCTACACCTTC | CASSIQGALNYGYTF
TRBJ1-1 | TRBD1 | TRBV6-5 | once | TGTGCCAGCAGTTCGACAGGGGGTGGTACTGAAGCTTTCTTT | CASSSTGGGTEAFF